This T cell receptor beta chain was recorded in a study of CD8 T cells in ankylosing spondylitis. The CDR3 consists of 12 residues. Germline V gives CDR1 DFQATT, CDR2 SNEGSKA (reference sequence). The ends were cut back, 3 bases at V and 3 bases at J, with 8 bases in the middle. This clonotype has at least ten counts. The antigen is unknown. Study results and limitations: Peripheral blood samples showed relatively rare disease-linked clones, and these clones were CD8+.

TCR beta libraries were made by quantitative 5'-RACE with molecular barcodes. TCRdb processed the 5' RACE reads anew with MiXCR; each CDR3 protein has one entry. Of about 96,000 distinct CDR3 sequences listed, around 9.4% were seen once; the top ten hold about 4.6%. This chain joins TRBV20-1 and TRBJ2-5, with a tentative D call TRBD2 (6 bases). What was sequenced was blood, either unsorted or a sorted T cell fraction (not recorded which). The origin of this receptor is a male donor with ankylosing spondylitis or in good health (not recorded which). The CDR3 bases are TGCAGTGCTAGTAGCGGAAAAGAGACCCAGTACTTC. The encoded protein is CSASSGKETQYF.